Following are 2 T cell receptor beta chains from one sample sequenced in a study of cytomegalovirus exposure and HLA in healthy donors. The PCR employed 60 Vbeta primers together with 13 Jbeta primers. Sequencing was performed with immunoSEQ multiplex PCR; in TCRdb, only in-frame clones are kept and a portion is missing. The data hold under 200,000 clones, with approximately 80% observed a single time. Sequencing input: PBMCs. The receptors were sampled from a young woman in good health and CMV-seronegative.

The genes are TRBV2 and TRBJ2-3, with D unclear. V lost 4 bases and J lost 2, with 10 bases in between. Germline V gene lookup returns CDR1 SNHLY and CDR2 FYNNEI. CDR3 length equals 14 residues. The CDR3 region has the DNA TGTGCCAGCAGTGGGCGGTCTAACACAGATACGCAGTATTTT. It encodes CASSGRSNTDTQYF. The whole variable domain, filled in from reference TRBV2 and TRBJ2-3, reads EPEVTQTPSHQVTQMGQEVILRCVPISNHLYFYWYRQILGQKVEFLVSFYNNEISEKSEIFDDQFSVERPDGSNFTLKIRSTKLEDSAMYFCASSGRSNTDTQYFGPGTRLTVL.

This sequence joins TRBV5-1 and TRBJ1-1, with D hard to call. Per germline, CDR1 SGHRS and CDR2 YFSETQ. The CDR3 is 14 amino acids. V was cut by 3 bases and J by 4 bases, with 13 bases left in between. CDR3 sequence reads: CASSSAIRGTEAFF. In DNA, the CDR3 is TGCGCCAGCAGCTCGGCAATTCGGGGCACTGAAGCTTTCTTT.